Described below is a single TCR beta chain sequence and its context. How the authors handled the data: The authors estimated nucleated cell counts from reference gene primer amplification. TCRdb's table, derived via immunoSEQ multiplex PCR, lists solely in-frame clones and lacks some. The DNA gave D and trimming, while V, J and clone size come from that table. The sample has some 130,000 clones, over 60% seen once. The germline gives CDR1 MDHEN, CDR2 SYDVKM. This CDR3 is built from 15 residues. V was pared by 5 bases and J by 4 bases, with 17 bases between. The record originates from a study of blood T cell repertoires in COVID-19. About the research overall: COVID-19 samples from acute and convalescent phases originated in the United States, Italy and Spain. Sources were T cells, B-cell-depleted T cells, or PBMCs; the material itself was cDNA or gDNA.

Sequencing input: peripheral blood. The J gene is TRBJ1-2, the V gene TRBV28; the D is unclear. The sequence derives from a man older than 75 with acute or convalescent COVID-19. The chain's CDR3 is CASSGRPFDSYGYTF. The CDR3 DNA reads TGTGCCAGCAGTGGGAGGCCGTTCGATAGCTATGGCTACACCTTC.